These T cell receptor beta chains were read from a single sample in a study of shared clonotypes between healthy human individuals. Clones were read by immunoSEQ multiplex PCR, and TCRdb kept only the in-frame ones, dropping some. The sample holds under 2,500,000 clones, around 95% seen once. The sequenced sample was naive CD4+ T cells sorted from blood. The receptors were sampled from a man between 18 and 29 years old in good health. The CDR3 runs from the conserved cysteine through the conserved F or W. A D gene is named only where the DNA matches it firmly. Clone size, where shown, is once, few, many, or a class for clones that have expanded.

size	V	length	J	D	CDR3	DNA
NA	TRBV6-1	12	TRBJ1-1	NA	CASSRERSEAFF	TGTGCCAGCTCGAGGGAGAGGTCTGAAGCTTTCTTT
NA	TRBV28	14	TRBJ2-5	NA	CASSLTTAQETQYF	TGTGCCAGCAGTTTAACGACAGCCCAAGAGACCCAGTACTTC
once	TRBV2	15	TRBJ2-7	TRBD1	CASSKDGTGAGEQYF	TGTGCCAGCAGTAAGGACGGGACAGGGGCTGGGGAGCAGTACTTC
once	TRBV28	12	TRBJ2-2	TRBD1	CASAQGAGELFF	TGTGCCAGCGCACAGGGGGCCGGGGAGCTGTTTTTT
NA	TRBV12-5	13	TRBJ1-1	TRBD1	CATTTGGNTEAFF	TGTGCTACAACGACAGGGGGAAACACTGAAGCTTTCTTT
NA	TRBV28	13	TRBJ1-2	NA	CASSFLKDYGYTF	TGTGCCAGCAGTTTTCTGAAGGACTATGGCTACACCTTC
NA	TRBV27	17	TRBJ1-2	NA	CASSRERLLSANYGYTF	TGTGCCAGCAGTCGGGAACGGCTCCTGAGTGCTAACTATGGCTACACCTTC
NA	TRBV10-3	13	TRBJ1-2	TRBD1	CAISEGGIDGYTF	TGTGCCATCAGTGAAGGGGGCATTGATGGCTACACCTTC
NA	TRBV11-2	14	TRBJ2-7	TRBD2	CASSFLAGEGEQYF	TGTGCCAGCAGCTTCCTCGCGGGAGAGGGCGAGCAGTACTTC
once	TRBV7-9	14	TRBJ1-1	NA	CASSFWDSGAEAFF	TGTGCCAGCAGCTTCTGGGACTCCGGGGCTGAAGCTTTCTTT
NA	TRBV10-3	13	TRBJ2-3	NA	CAISESQTDTQYF	TGTGCCATCAGTGAGTCTCAGACCGATACGCAGTATTTT
NA	TRBV6-1	12	TRBJ2-7	TRBD1	CAADRGPYEQYF	TGTGCCGCGGACAGGGGGCCCTACGAGCAGTACTTC
NA	TRBV7-2	15	TRBJ1-1	TRBD1	CASSPSGGLVTEAFF	TGTGCCAGCAGCCCCTCAGGGGGTTTGGTCACTGAAGCTTTCTTT
NA	TRBV5-6	14	TRBJ2-7	TRBD1	CASRGQGGEREQYF	TGTGCCAGCAGGGGACAGGGGGGTGAAAGGGAGCAGTACTTC
NA	TRBV6-1	15	TRBJ2-5	TRBD2	CASSDRPAASGAQYF	TGTGCCAGCAGTGACAGACCCGCCGCTAGCGGGGCCCAGTACTTC
NA	TRBV5-1	15	TRBJ2-2	TRBD2	CASSSGTSGAGELFF	TGCGCCAGCAGCTCCGGGACTAGCGGGGCCGGGGAGCTGTTTTTT
NA	TRBV5-1	13	TRBJ2-5	TRBD1	CASSFSGGETQYF	TGCGCCAGCAGCTTTTCAGGGGGCGAGACCCAGTACTTC
NA	TRBV30	15	TRBJ1-2	NA	CAWSPTEGANYGYTF	TGTGCCTGGAGTCCAACAGAAGGAGCTAACTATGGCTACACCTTC
NA	TRBV9	16	TRBJ2-5	TRBD2	CASSVGSSGGQETQYF	TGTGCCAGCAGCGTAGGGTCTAGCGGGGGGCAAGAGACCCAGTACTTC
NA	TRBV28	17	TRBJ1-5	NA	CASSNKLQVPNNQPQHF	TGTGCCAGCAGTAATAAGTTACAGGTCCCCAATAATCAGCCCCAGCATTTT
NA	TRBV30	14	TRBJ1-2	NA	CAWRLLGQNYGYTF	TGTGCCTGGAGACTCCTCGGTCAGAACTATGGCTACACCTTC
NA	TRBV19	16	TRBJ2-1	TRBD1	CASIGNTGVSYNEQFF	TGTGCCAGCATCGGAAATACAGGGGTCTCCTACAATGAGCAGTTCTTC
NA	TRBV5-4	13	TRBJ1-6	NA	CASSFVENSPLHF	TGTGCCAGCAGCTTCGTTGAAAATTCACCCCTCCACTTT
NA	TRBV29-1	14	TRBJ1-1	NA	CSVDFWTPNTEAFF	TGCAGCGTTGATTTTTGGACACCAAACACTGAAGCTTTCTTT
NA	TRBV18	15	TRBJ2-1	NA	CASSPRAGAYNEQFF	TGTGCCAGCTCACCACGGGCAGGGGCCTACAATGAGCAGTTCTTC
NA	TRBV5-1	12	TRBJ2-7	NA	CASSRDSYEQYF	TGCGCCAGCAGCCGCGACTCCTACGAGCAGTACTTC
once	TRBV30	14	TRBJ1-5	TRBD1	CAWSSETGGQPQHF	TGTGCCTGGAGTTCTGAAACAGGGGGTCAGCCCCAGCATTTT
NA	TRBV6-6	15	TRBJ2-3	NA	CASSYSGASTDTQYF	TGTGCCAGCAGTTACTCCGGGGCCAGCACAGATACGCAGTATTTT
once	TRBV11-2	17	TRBJ2-7	TRBD2	CASSSIPPGGGAYEQYF	TGTGCCAGCAGCTCCATCCCCCCCGGCGGGGGGGCCTACGAGCAGTACTTC
NA	TRBV27	14	TRBJ2-7	NA	CASSPRTEAYEQYF	TGTGCCAGCAGTCCCCGGACAGAGGCCTACGAGCAGTACTTC
NA	TRBV6-8	17	TRBJ2-7	TRBD2	CASRPRTSPEWDHEQYF	TGTGCCAGCAGGCCCCGGACTAGCCCGGAGTGGGACCACGAGCAGTACTTC
NA	TRBV6-1	14	TRBJ1-4	NA	CASTSDRRGEKLFF	TGTGCCAGCACCTCTGACAGGAGGGGCGAAAAACTGTTTTTT
NA	TRBV7-9	16	TRBJ2-1	NA	CASSLLDSRSGNEQFF	TGTGCCAGCAGCTTGTTAGACTCCCGATCAGGAAATGAGCAGTTCTTC
NA	TRBV18	15	TRBJ2-1	NA	CASSPSREIENEQFF	TGTGCCAGCTCACCTTCCCGGGAGATAGAAAATGAGCAGTTCTTC
once	TRBV5-6	10	TRBJ2-3	NA	CASSPPTRDF	TGTGCCAGCAGCCCCCCGACTAGGGATTTT
NA	TRBV2	15	TRBJ2-1	TRBD2	CASSEGTSGTPEQFF	TGTGCCAGCAGTGAAGGCACTAGCGGGACACCTGAGCAGTTCTTC
NA	TRBV2	13	TRBJ1-1	NA	CANRRSMNTEAFF	TGTGCCAACAGGAGGTCCATGAACACTGAAGCTTTCTTT
NA	TRBV13	16	TRBJ1-6	TRBD1	CASSPSTGSYNSPLHF	TGTGCCAGCAGCCCCTCGACAGGGAGCTATAATTCACCCCTCCACTTT
NA	TRBV30	16	TRBJ2-7	NA	CAWSVRPPRSSYEQYF	TGTGCCTGGAGTGTACGACCGCCGAGGAGCTCCTACGAGCAGTACTTC
NA	TRBV6-5	14	TRBJ2-3	TRBD1	CASRDRGGTDTQYF	TGTGCCAGCAGGGACAGGGGGGGTACAGATACGCAGTATTTT
NA	TRBV11-2	18	TRBJ2-7	NA	CASSLGSLDTEISYEQYF	TGTGCCAGCAGCTTAGGATCCCTAGACACAGAAATCTCCTACGAGCAGTACTTC
NA	TRBV6-6	15	TRBJ1-2	NA	CASEDTGFNLGGYTF	TGTGCCAGCGAGGACACAGGGTTTAATTTGGGTGGCTACACCTTC
NA	TRBV4-1	22	TRBJ2-1	TRBD2	CASSQDLLRGGLADLFDNEQFF	TGCGCCAGCAGCCAAGACCTCCTACGGGGCGGACTAGCGGACCTCTTCGACAATGAGCAGTTCTTC
NA	TRBV28	14	TRBJ1-6	NA	CAAAASSYNSPLHF	TGTGCCGCCGCGGCAAGCTCCTATAATTCACCCCTCCACTTT
once	TRBV30	17	TRBJ2-6	TRBD1	CAWSVRTGGALGNVLTF	TGTGCCTGGAGTGTACGGACAGGGGGGGCCCTTGGCAACGTCCTGACTTTC
NA	TRBV7-2	13	TRBJ2-3	NA	CASSFSGGDTQYF	TGTGCCAGCAGCTTCTCCGGGGGAGATACGCAGTATTTT
NA	TRBV5-1	16	TRBJ1-1	TRBD1	CASSLEPGQWATEAFF	TGCGCCAGCAGCTTAGAGCCGGGACAGTGGGCCACTGAAGCTTTCTTT
few	TRBV5-1	15	TRBJ2-1	TRBD2	CASRLSGGSYNEQFF	TGCGCCAGCAGACTTAGCGGGGGCTCCTACAATGAGCAGTTCTTC
few	TRBV6-5	14	TRBJ1-5	TRBD1	CASSKGGLGQPQHF	TGTGCCAGCAGCAAAGGGGGCTTGGGTCAGCCCCAGCATTTT
NA	TRBV6-1	15	TRBJ2-2	TRBD1	CASREGQATTGELFF	TGTGCCAGCAGGGAGGGACAGGCGACCACCGGGGAGCTGTTTTTT
NA	TRBV7-2	18	TRBJ1-1	NA	CASSLAAAQGKMNTEAFF	TGTGCCAGCAGCTTAGCTGCCGCACAGGGTAAGATGAACACTGAAGCTTTCTTT